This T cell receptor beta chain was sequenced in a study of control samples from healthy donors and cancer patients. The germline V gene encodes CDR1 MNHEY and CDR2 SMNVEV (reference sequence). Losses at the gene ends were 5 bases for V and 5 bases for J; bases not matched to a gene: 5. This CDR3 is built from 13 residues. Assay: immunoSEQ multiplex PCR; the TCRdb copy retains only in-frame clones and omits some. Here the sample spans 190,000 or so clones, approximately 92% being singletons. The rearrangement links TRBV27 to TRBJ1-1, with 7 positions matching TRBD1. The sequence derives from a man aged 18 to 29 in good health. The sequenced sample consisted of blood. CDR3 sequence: CASSDREGTEAFF. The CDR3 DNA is TGTGCCAGCAGTGACAGGGAAGGAACTGAAGCTTTCTTT.